These 16 T cell receptor beta chains were sequenced from one sample in a study of T cells in Graves' hyperthyroidism and ophthalmopathy. RNA transcripts served as the template for amplifying TCR beta CDR3 regions. The TCR CDR3 was amplified in a first-round RT-PCR using the HTBI primer set. TCRdb re-called the multiplex PCR reads through MiXCR, storing one row per CDR3 protein. The sample carries a few hundred thousand distinct CDR3 sequences, 14% recorded once. The sequenced material came from blood. The receptors were gathered from a woman in her thirties or forties with Graves' hyperthyroidism.

In this sample, this clonotype turned up many times. This rearrangement joins TRBV7-8 to TRBJ1-5, with D tentatively TRBD1 (6 bases). Germline-derived CDR1 and CDR2 are SGHVS and FQNEAQ. The V and J ends lost 6 bases and 5 bases respectively, with 11 bases between them. CDR3 size: 13 residues. Here the CDR3 DNA reads TGTGCCAGCAGTCCAGAGGGGGATCAGCCCCAGCATTTT. This encodes CASSPEGDQPQHF.

This clonotype was seen ten or more times. This chain links TRBV2 with TRBJ2-3, with 9 bases lining up with TRBD2. CDR1 SNHLY and CDR2 FYNNEI come from the germline V gene. The CDR3 has 15 amino acids. The junction had 10 bases not matched to a gene; V was cut back by 8 bases and J by 4 bases. CDR3 amino acids: CASGVLAGRPDTQYF. CDR3 nucleotide sequence: TGTGCCAGCGGTGTCCTAGCGGGAAGACCAGATACGCAGTATTTT.

This clonotype was recorded at least ten times. Here the CDR3 reads CASRTSGSVEETQYF. CDR3 coding DNA: TGTGCCAGCAGGACTAGCGGGAGTGTGGAAGAGACCCAGTACTTC. The chain is built from TRBV5-4 and TRBJ2-5; 12 bases line up with TRBD2. The CDR3 sequence is 15 residues long. CDR1 and CDR2 from the germline V gene are SGHNT and YYREEE (reference sequence). The V segment lost 5 bases and the J segment 3 bases; nucleotides outside the gene matches: 5. Combining the CDR3 with reference TRBV5-4 and TRBJ2-5 gives the whole variable domain ETGVTQSPTHLIKTRGQQVTLRCSSQSGHNTVSWYQQALGQGPQFIFQYYREEENGRGNFPPRFSGLQFPNYSSELNVNALELDDSALYLCASRTSGSVEETQYFGPGTRLLVL.

Ten or more counts support this clonotype. The rearrangement uses TRBV12-3 or TRBV12-4 and TRBJ2-7; D is unclear. This CDR3 is 12 amino acids long. Trimming left V 5 bases short and J 3 bases short, with 8 bases between. CDR3 region: CASSLGNYEQYF. CDR3 sequence (DNA): TGTGCCAGCAGTCTGGGGAACTACGAGCAGTACTTC.

Details on this clonotype: A much larger clone differs by one base, so this may be a read error. This likely comes from a read error, as the CDR3 has no conserved phenylalanine or tryptophan at its end. The chain has TRBV28 and TRBJ2-2; 9 positions match TRBD1. Germline-derived CDR1 and CDR2 are MDHEN and SYDVKM. J gave up 4 bases and V 6 bases, and 3 bases lay outside the gene matches. CDR3 length equals 14 residues. CDR3 protein: CASSPGQGTGELFL. The CDR3 region has the DNA TGTGCCAGCAGCCCGGGACAGGGCACCGGGGAGCTGTTTCTT.

The chain employs TRBV20-1 and TRBJ1-1; D perhaps matches TRBD1 (5 bases). V lost 0 bases, J lost 4 bases, and 12 bases lay in between. This CDR3 has 14 amino acids. The germline V gene has CDR1 DFQATT and CDR2 SNEGSKA (reference sequence). CDR3 residues: CSARDPGGGTEAFF. The CDR3 DNA sequence: TGCAGTGCTAGAGATCCCGGCGGGGGCACTGAAGCTTTCTTT.

Of note for this clonotype: The conserved phenylalanine or tryptophan normally closing the CDR3 is absent here, so this likely arose from a read error. This chain links TRBV5-1 with TRBJ1-5; 9 positions agree with TRBD1. The V gene's germline CDR1 is SGHRS and CDR2 YFSETQ. V shed 4 bases, J shed 2 bases, and the junction held 1 base outside the gene matches. The CDR3 extends over 14 amino acids. DNA for the CDR3: TGCGCCAGCAGCAGGACAGGGGGCAATCAGCCCCAGCATTTG. It translates to CASSRTGGNQPQHL.

This clonotype was counted at least ten times. The rearrangement joins TRBV11-2 to TRBJ2-7, with D perhaps TRBD1 (6 bases). The germline V and J ends were trimmed by 7 bases and 0 bases, with 16 bases remaining between them. CDR1 is SGHAT and CDR2 is FQNNGV in the germline V gene. The CDR3 extends over 15 amino acids. The CDR3 DNA is TGTGCCAGCAAGCCGGCACAGGGCAGCTCCTACGAGCAGTACTTC. It codes for CASKPAQGSSYEQYF.

The chain is built from TRBV19 and TRBJ2-1; tentatively, D is TRBD1 or TRBD2 (6 bases each). The CDR3 is 14 residues long. V shed 4 bases and J shed 6 bases, with 13 bases lying between them. The germline V gene encodes CDR1 LNHDA and CDR2 SQIVND (reference sequence). The CDR3 DNA is TGTGCCAGTAGTAAGGGCGAGGGGGGCAATGAGCAGTTCTTC. This gives the protein CASSKGEGGNEQFF. Full variable domain (missing parts from reference TRBV19 and TRBJ2-1): DGGITQSPKYLFRKEGQNVTLSCEQNLNHDAMYWYRQDPGQGLRLIYYSQIVNDFQKGDIAEGYSVSREKKESFPLTVTSAQKNPTAFYLCASSKGEGGNEQFFGPGTRLTVL.

This clonotype was recorded many times. V and J are TRBV5-1 and TRBJ1-2; D unresolved. In germline, CDR1 is SGHRS, CDR2 YFSETQ. With 0 bases removed from V and 0 bases from J, the gap between germline ends came to 9 bases. The length of the CDR3 is 15 residues. Here the CDR3 DNA reads TGCGCCAGCAGCTTGGCCGGCGGACCTAACTATGGCTACACCTTC. Translating gives CASSLAGGPNYGYTF.

This clonotype was seen more than once but under ten times. This sequence joins TRBV19 and TRBJ1-1; D unclear. Germline values: CDR1 LNHDA, CDR2 SQIVND (reference sequence). CDR3 length equals 15 residues. Trimming cost V 10 bases and J 0 bases, with 18 bases left between them. CDR3: CATYNSGVMNTEAFF. The CDR3 DNA sequence: TGTGCCACCTATAACTCCGGGGTAATGAACACTGAAGCTTTCTTT.

This clonotype has more than one count but fewer than ten. The chain uses TRBV4-2 and TRBJ2-2; 10 bases map to TRBD1. The trim removed 0 bases at V and 7 bases at J, leaving 5 bases unmatched. There are 16 residues in the CDR3. The V gene's germline CDR1 is LGHNA and CDR2 YNFKEQ. CDR3 region: CASSQEGTGDSGELFF. The CDR3 DNA reads as TGTGCCAGCAGCCAAGAAGGGACAGGGGATAGCGGGGAGCTGTTTTTT.

This clonotype was detected many times. This chain links TRBV6-5 with TRBJ2-1; TRBD1 matches at 9 bases. The CDR3 length is 15 residues. Germline CDR1 is MNHEY and CDR2 is SVGAGI. V shed 0 bases, J shed 5 bases, and the junction held 2 bases outside the gene matches. In DNA form, the CDR3 reads TGTGCCAGCAGTTACTCGGGGACAGGGCACAATGAGCAGTTCTTC. This codes for CASSYSGTGHNEQFF.

This rearrangement joins TRBV15 to TRBJ2-5, with a tentative D call TRBD1 (5 bases). From germline, CDR1 is LNHNV and CDR2 YYDKDF (reference sequence). The CDR3 sequence is 16 residues long. V was cut by 3 bases and J by 5 bases, with 19 bases left in between. DNA for the CDR3: TGTGCCACCAGCAGTCTCATAGGGGCCCATAGGGAGACCCAGTACTTC. Amino acid sequence: CATSSLIGAHRETQYF.

This clonotype appeared many times. V is TRBV20-1 and J is TRBJ1-6; D ambiguous. V was clipped by 0 bases and J by 6 bases, with 6 bases between them. The CDR3 is made up of 13 amino acids. CDR1 DFQATT and CDR2 SNEGSKA come from the germline V gene (reference sequence). CDR3 nucleotides: TGCAGTGCTAGAGATTACCCTAATTCACCCCTCCACTTT. Translating gives CSARDYPNSPLHF.

This clonotype has just a few counts. This chain links TRBV20-1 with TRBJ2-7; maybe TRBD2 (5 bases). The germline V gene has CDR1 DFQATT and CDR2 SNEGSKA (reference sequence). The V gene lost 1 base and the J gene lost 3 bases, with 13 bases spanning the gap. CDR3 length: 14 residues. The CDR3 spells CSARVAGPDYEQYF. The CDR3 DNA reads TGCAGTGCTAGAGTGGCGGGCCCTGACTACGAGCAGTACTTC.